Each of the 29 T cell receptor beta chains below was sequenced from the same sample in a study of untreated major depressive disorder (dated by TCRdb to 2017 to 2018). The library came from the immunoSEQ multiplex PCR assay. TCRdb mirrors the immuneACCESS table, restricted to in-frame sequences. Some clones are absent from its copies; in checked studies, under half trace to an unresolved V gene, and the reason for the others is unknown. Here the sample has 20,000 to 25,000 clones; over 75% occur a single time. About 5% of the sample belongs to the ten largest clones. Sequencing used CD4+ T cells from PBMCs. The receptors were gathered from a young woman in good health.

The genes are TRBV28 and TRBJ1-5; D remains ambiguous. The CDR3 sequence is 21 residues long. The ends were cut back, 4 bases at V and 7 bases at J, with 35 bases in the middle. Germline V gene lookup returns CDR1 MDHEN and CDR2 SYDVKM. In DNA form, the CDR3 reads TGTGCCAGCAGTTCCTTTTCCAGTGACCATATAGCAATCAACAGTGGACAGCCCCAGCATTTT. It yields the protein CASSSFSSDHIAINSGQPQHF.

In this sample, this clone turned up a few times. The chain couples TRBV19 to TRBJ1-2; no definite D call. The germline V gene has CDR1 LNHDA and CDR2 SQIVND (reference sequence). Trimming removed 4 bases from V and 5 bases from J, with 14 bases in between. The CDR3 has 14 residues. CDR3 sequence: CASSTSPGGYGYTF. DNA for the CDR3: TGTGCCAGTAGTACATCCCCTGGAGGGTATGGCTACACCTTC.

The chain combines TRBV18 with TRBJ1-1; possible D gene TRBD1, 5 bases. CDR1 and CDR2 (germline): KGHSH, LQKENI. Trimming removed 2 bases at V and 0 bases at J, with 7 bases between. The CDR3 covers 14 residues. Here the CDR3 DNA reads TGTGCCAGCTCACCAGACAGCTTGAACACTGAAGCTTTCTTT. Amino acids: CASSPDSLNTEAFF. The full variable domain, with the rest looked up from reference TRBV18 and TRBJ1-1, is NAGVMQNPRHLVRRRGQEARLRCSPMKGHSHVYWYRQLPEEGLKFMVYLQKENIIDESGMPKERFSAEFPKEGPSILRIQQVVRGDSAAYFCASSPDSLNTEAFFGQGTRLTVV.

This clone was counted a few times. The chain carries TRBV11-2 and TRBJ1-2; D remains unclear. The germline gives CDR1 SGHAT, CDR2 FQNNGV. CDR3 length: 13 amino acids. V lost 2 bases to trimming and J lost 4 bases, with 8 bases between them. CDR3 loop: CASSLSRAYGYTF. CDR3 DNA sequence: TGTGCCAGCAGCTTAAGCCGTGCCTATGGCTACACCTTC.

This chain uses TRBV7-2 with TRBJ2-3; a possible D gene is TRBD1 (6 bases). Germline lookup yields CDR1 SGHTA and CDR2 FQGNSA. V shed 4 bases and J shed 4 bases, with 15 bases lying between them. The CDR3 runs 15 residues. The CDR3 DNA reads TGTGCCAGCAGCTCCCAGGGGTTTAGAGCAGATACGCAGTATTTT. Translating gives CASSSQGFRADTQYF.

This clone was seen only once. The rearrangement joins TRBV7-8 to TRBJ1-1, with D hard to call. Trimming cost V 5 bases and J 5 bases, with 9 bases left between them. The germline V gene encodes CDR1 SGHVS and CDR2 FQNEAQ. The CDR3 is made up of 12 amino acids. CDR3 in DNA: TGTGCCAGCAGCATAGGGCTTACTGAAGCTTTCTTT. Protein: CASSIGLTEAFF.

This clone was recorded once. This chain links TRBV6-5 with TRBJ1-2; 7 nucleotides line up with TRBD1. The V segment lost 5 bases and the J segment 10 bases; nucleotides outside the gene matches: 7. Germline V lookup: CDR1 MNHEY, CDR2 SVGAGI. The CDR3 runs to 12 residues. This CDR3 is CASSPGQWTYTF. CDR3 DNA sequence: TGTGCCAGCAGTCCGGGACAGTGGACCTACACCTTC.

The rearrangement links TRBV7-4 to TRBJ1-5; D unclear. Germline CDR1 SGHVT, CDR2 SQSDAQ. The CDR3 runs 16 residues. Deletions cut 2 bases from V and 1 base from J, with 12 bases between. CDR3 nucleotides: TGTGCCAGCAGCTTAACAGTTTTGATAAGCAATCAGCCCCAGCATTTT. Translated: CASSLTVLISNQPQHF. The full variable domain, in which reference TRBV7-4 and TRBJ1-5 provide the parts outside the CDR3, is GAGVSQSPRYKVAKRGRDVALRCDSISGHVTLYWYRQTLGQGSEVLTYSQSDAQRDKSGRPSGRFSAERPERSVSTLKIQRTEQGDSAVYLCASSLTVLISNQPQHFGDGTRLSIL.

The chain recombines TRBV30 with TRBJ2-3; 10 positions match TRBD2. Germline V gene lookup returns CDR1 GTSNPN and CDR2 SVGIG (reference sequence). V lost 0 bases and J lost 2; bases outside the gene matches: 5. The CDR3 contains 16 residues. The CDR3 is CAWSVGLAGDTDTQYF. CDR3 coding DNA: TGTGCCTGGAGTGTGGGCCTAGCGGGGGACACAGATACGCAGTATTTT.

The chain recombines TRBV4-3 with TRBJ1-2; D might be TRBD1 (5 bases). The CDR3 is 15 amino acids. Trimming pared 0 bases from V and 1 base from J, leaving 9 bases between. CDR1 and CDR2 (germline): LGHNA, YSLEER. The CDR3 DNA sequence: TGCGCCAGCAGCCAAGAGGGGACCCTTAACTATGGCTACACCTTC. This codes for CASSQEGTLNYGYTF.

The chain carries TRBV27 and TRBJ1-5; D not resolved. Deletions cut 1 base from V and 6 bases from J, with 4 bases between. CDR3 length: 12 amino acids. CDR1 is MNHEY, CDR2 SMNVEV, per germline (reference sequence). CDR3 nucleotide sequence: TGTGCCAGCAGTTTATGGGGTCAGCCCCAGCATTTT. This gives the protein CASSLWGQPQHF.

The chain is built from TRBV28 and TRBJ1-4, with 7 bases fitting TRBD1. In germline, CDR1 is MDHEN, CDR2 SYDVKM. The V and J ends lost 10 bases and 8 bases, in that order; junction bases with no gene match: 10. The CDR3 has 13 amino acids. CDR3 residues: CATLDRADEKLFF. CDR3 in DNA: TGTGCCACCTTAGACAGGGCGGACGAAAAACTGTTTTTT.

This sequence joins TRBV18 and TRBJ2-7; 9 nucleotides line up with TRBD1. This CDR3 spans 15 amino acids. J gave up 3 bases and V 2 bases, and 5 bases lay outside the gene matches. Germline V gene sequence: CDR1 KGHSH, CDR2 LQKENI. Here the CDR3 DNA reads TGTGCCAGCTCACCAGAGACAGGGGGGTTCTACGAGCAGTACTTC. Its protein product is CASSPETGGFYEQYF.

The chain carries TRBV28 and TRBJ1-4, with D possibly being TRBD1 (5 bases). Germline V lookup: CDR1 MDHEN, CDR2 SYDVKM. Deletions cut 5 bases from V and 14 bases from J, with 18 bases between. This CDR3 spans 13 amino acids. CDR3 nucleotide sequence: TGTGCCAGCAGTATTCAGGGCATTCGATGGCTGTTTTTT. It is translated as CASSIQGIRWLFF. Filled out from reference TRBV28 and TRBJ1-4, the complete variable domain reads DVKVTQSSRYLVKRTGEKVFLECVQDMDHENMFWYRQDPGLGLRLIYFSYDVKMKEKGDIPEGYSVSREKKERFSLILESASTNQTSMYLCASSIQGIRWLFFGSGTQLSVL.

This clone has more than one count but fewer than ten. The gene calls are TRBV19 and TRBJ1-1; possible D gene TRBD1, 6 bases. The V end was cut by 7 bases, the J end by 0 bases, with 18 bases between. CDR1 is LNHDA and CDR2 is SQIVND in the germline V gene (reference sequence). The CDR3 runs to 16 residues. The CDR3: CASMDFRGGMNTEAFF. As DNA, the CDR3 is TGTGCCAGTATGGACTTCCGAGGGGGAATGAACACTGAAGCTTTCTTT.

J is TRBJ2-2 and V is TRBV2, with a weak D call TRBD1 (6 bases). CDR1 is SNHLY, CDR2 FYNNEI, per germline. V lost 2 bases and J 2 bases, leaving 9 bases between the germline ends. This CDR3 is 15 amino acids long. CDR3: CASSELRGNTGELFF. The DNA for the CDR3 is TGTGCCAGCAGTGAACTCAGGGGTAACACCGGGGAGCTGTTTTTT.

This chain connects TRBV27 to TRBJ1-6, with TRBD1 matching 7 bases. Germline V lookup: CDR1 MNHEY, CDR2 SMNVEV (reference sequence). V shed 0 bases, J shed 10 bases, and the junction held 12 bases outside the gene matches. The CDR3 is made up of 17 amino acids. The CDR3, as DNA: TGTGCCAGCAGTTTATCCCGAACCGACAGGGTAGGATCACCCCTCCACTTT. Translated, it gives CASSLSRTDRVGSPLHF.

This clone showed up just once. CDR3 DNA sequence: TGCAGCGTTGAACTCCAGGGGGGAAACTACAATCAGCCCCAGCATTTT. Protein product: CSVELQGGNYNQPQHF. V usage is TRBV29-1 and J usage is TRBJ1-5; 7 positions match TRBD1. The germline V gene has CDR1 SQVTM and CDR2 ANQGSEA. The CDR3 consists of 16 residues. Losses at the gene ends were 2 bases for V and 3 bases for J; bases not matched to a gene: 10.

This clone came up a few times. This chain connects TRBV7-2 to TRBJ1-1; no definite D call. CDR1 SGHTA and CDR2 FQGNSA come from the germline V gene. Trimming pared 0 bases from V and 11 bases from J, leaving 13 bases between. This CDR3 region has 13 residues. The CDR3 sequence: CASSLAVVGSAFF. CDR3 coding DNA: TGTGCCAGCAGCTTAGCGGTAGTGGGGTCGGCTTTCTTT.

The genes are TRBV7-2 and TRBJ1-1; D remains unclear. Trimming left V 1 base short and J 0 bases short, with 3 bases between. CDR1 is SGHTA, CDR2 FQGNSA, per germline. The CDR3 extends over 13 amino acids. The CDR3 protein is CASSLGMNTEAFF. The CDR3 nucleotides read TGTGCCAGCAGCTTAGGCATGAACACTGAAGCTTTCTTT. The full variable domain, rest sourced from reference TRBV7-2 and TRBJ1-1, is GAGVSQSPSNKVTEKGKDVELRCDPISGHTALYWYRQSLGQGLEFLIYFQGNSAPDKSGLPSDRFSAERTGGSVSTLTIQRTQQEDSAVYLCASSLGMNTEAFFGQGTRLTVV.

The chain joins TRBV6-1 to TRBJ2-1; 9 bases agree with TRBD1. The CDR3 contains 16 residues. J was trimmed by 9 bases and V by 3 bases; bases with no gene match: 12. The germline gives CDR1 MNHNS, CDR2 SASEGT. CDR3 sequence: CASSDAGTGSHREQFF. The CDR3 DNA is TGTGCCAGCAGTGACGCCGGGACAGGGTCTCATCGTGAGCAGTTCTTC.

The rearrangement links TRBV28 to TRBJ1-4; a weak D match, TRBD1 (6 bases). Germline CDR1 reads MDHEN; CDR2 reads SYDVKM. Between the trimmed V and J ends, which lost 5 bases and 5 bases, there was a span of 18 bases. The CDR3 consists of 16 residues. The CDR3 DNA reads TGTGCCAGCAGTCCCGGTGGCACAGGGTTAAATGAAAAACTGTTTTTT. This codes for CASSPGGTGLNEKLFF.

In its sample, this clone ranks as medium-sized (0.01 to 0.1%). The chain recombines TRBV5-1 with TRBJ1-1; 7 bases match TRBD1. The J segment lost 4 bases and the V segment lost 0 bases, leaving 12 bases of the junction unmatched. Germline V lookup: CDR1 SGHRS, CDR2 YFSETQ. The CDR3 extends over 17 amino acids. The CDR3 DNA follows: TGCGCCAGCAGCTTGGGGGCGCTACAGGGGATGGGCACTGAAGCTTTCTTT. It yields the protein CASSLGALQGMGTEAFF.

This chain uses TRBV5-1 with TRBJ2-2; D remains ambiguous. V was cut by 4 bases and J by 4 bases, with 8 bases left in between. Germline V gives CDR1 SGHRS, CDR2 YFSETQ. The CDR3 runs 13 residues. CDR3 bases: TGCGCCAGCAGCCCCGACGCCACCGGGGAGCTGTTTTTT. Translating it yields CASSPDATGELFF.

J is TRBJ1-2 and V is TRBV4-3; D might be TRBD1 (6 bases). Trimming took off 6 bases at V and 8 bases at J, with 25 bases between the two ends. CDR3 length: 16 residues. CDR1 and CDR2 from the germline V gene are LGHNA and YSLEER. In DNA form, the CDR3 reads TGCGCCAGCAGACATACAGGGATCCCCGGTCTGGGGGGCTACACCTTC. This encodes CASRHTGIPGLGGYTF.

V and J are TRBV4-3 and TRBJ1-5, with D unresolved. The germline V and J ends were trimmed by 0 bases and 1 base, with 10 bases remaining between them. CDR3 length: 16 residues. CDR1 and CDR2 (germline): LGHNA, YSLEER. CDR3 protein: CASSQDWGASNQPQHF. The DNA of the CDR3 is TGCGCCAGCAGCCAAGATTGGGGTGCGAGCAATCAGCCCCAGCATTTT.

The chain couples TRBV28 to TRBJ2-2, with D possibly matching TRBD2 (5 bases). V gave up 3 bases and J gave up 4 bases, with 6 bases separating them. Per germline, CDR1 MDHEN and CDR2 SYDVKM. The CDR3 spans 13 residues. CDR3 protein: CASSFRGTGELFF. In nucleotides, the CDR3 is TGTGCCAGCAGTTTCCGGGGCACCGGGGAGCTGTTTTTT.

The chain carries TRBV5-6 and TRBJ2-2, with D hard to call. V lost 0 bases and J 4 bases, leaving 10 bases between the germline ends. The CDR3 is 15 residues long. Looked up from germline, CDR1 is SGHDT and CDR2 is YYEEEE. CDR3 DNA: TGTGCCAGCAGCTTGGTTCCCGAGATCACCGGGGAGCTGTTTTTT. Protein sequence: CASSLVPEITGELFF.

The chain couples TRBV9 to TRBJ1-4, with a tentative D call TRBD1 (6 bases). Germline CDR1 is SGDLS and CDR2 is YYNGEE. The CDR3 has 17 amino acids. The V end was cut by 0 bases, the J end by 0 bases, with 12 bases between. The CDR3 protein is CASSVGAGAATNEKLFF. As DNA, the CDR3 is TGTGCCAGCAGCGTAGGGGCAGGGGCTGCAACTAATGAAAAACTGTTTTTT.